This T cell receptor (beta chain) was captured in a study of T cell changes during pregnancy in multiple sclerosis. The CDR3 runs 17 residues. V lost 5 bases to trimming and J lost 0 bases; unmatched junction nucleotides: 10. Germline V gene sequence: CDR1 SGHVS, CDR2 FQNEAQ. TCRdb keeps only in-frame clones here, not all; method: immunoSEQ multiplex PCR. In the table there are some 43,000 clones, 85% to 95% of which are singletons. The sample was CD8+ T cells from peripheral blood mononuclear cells, taken in the third trimester of pregnancy. The chain employs TRBV7-8 and TRBJ1-3, with 7 nucleotides matching TRBD1. This clonotype was sampled from a female donor with multiple sclerosis, enrolled in a pregnancy study. CDR3 sequence: CASSLWTGLDSGNTIYF. CDR3 DNA: TGTGCCAGCAGCCTCTGGACAGGACTCGACTCTGGAAACACCATATATTTT.